This T cell receptor beta chain is drawn from a study of blood T cell repertoires in COVID-19. Study-wide context: Samples of COVID-19 (acute and convalescent) were obtained from the United States, Italy and Spain. Sources were T cells, B-cell-depleted T cells, or PBMCs; the material itself was cDNA or gDNA.

In the source study's methods: Reference gene primers were amplified, and this amplification served to estimate nucleated cell counts. TCRdb keeps only in-frame clones here, not all; method: immunoSEQ multiplex PCR. V and J calls and clone size are given by that table; D and trimming were obtained from the DNA. The repertoire holds some 57,000 clones, around 87% seen once, with more than 1% in the top ten. Germline V gene sequence: CDR1 KGHDR, CDR2 SFDVKD. The trim removed 3 bases at V and 6 bases at J, leaving 3 bases unmatched. The CDR3 is 15 amino acids. The clonotype originates from a man between 70 and 80 years old with acute or convalescent COVID-19. The sequenced sample was peripheral blood. The chain has TRBV24-1 and TRBJ2-2, with 10 bases fitting TRBD2. The CDR3 DNA reads TGTGCCACCAGTGATACCGGGACTAGCGCCGGGGAGCTGTTTTTT. Translated, it gives CATSDTGTSAGELFF.